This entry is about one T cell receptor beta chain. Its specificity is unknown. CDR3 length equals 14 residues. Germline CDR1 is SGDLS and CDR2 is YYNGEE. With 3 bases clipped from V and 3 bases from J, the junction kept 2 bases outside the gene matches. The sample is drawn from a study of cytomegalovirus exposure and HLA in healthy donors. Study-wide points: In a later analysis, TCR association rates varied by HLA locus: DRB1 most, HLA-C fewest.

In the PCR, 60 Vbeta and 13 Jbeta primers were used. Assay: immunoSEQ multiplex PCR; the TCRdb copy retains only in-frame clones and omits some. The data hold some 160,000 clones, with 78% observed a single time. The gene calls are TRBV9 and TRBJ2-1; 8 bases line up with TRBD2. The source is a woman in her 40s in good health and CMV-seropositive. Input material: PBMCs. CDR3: CASSAGLDYNEQFF. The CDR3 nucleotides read TGTGCCAGCAGCGCGGGACTAGACTACAATGAGCAGTTCTTC.